What follows are 28 T cell receptor beta chains derived from one specimen sequenced in a study of cytomegalovirus exposure and HLA in healthy donors. The repertoire was sequenced with immunoSEQ multiplex PCR; TCRdb's copy has only in-frame clones and lacks some. The sample yields 110,000 to 150,000 clones, 80% to 95% seen once. The sequencing sample was made of PBMCs. These TCRs come from a man aged 18 to 30 in good health and CMV-seronegative.

The J gene is TRBJ2-3, the V gene TRBV11-3; TRBD2 agrees at 9 bases. This CDR3 spans 15 amino acids. Germline V gene data show CDR1 as SGHNT and CDR2 as YENEEA. Trimming at V came to 1 base and at J to 6 bases, leaving 5 bases not matched to a gene. For the CDR3, the DNA is TGTGCCAGCAGCTTAGGCGGGGGGGCCGGTGATACGCAGTATTTT. Its protein is CASSLGGGAGDTQYF.

This chain links TRBV29-1 with TRBJ2-1, with D tentatively TRBD2 (5 bases). The germline V and J ends were trimmed by 3 bases and 6 bases, with 15 bases remaining between them. Germline V CDR1 and CDR2: SQVTM, ANQGSEA. This CDR3 is built from 14 residues. CDR3 sequence: CSVEISGVGNEQFF. The CDR3 nucleotides read TGCAGCGTTGAGATTTCCGGGGTAGGCAATGAGCAGTTCTTC.

The V gene is TRBV19, the J gene TRBJ2-3; 8 positions match TRBD2. The length of the CDR3 is 14 residues. CDR1 is LNHDA and CDR2 is SQIVND in the germline V gene (reference sequence). Losses at the gene ends were 6 bases for V and 8 bases for J; bases not matched to a gene: 10. The CDR3 bases are TGTGCCAGTAGGCCGGGACTAGTTCTGGGTACGCAGTATTTT. Protein: CASRPGLVLGTQYF.

The chain carries TRBV9 and TRBJ1-3; TRBD1 aligns across 9 bases. The CDR3 spans 16 residues. CDR1 is SGDLS and CDR2 is YYNGEE in the germline V gene. V shed 3 bases, J shed 0 bases, and the junction held 4 bases outside the gene matches. CDR3 residues: CASSAGTGSSGNTIYF. Here the CDR3 DNA reads TGTGCCAGCAGCGCGGGGACAGGGAGCTCTGGAAACACCATATATTTT.

This chain uses TRBV6-6 with TRBJ1-2; TRBD1 agrees at 10 bases. The CDR3 contains 15 residues. Germline assignment: CDR1 MNHNY and CDR2 SVGAGI (reference sequence). After removal of 2 bases from V and 4 bases from J, the junction contained 4 bases not matched to a gene. CDR3 sequence: CASSYAGQGVYGYTF. The CDR3 coding sequence is TGTGCCAGCAGTTACGCAGGACAGGGGGTCTATGGCTACACCTTC.

This clone was recorded at least ten times. The chain links TRBV6-4 to TRBJ2-3, with TRBD2 matching over 8 bases. The germline V gene encodes CDR1 MRHNA and CDR2 SNTAGT. The CDR3 is 14 residues long. V lost 3 bases to trimming and J lost 1 base; unmatched junction nucleotides: 0. CDR3 DNA sequence: TGTGCCAGCAGTGAGCGGGGGGGCACAGATACGCAGTATTTT. It translates to CASSERGGTDTQYF.

The table lists this clone with a few counts. This chain links TRBV2 with TRBJ2-3; TRBD2 might be the D (5 bases). From germline, CDR1 is SNHLY and CDR2 FYNNEI. V lost 4 bases and J lost 2, with 10 bases in between. This CDR3 spans 14 amino acids. The CDR3 DNA follows: TGTGCCAGCAGTGTTGGGAGCCTCACAGATACGCAGTATTTT. Amino acid sequence: CASSVGSLTDTQYF.

The V gene is TRBV2, the J gene TRBJ1-2; D is possibly TRBD1 (6 bases). Trimming removed 8 bases at V and 4 bases at J, with 17 bases between. The CDR3 has 14 residues. Germline values: CDR1 SNHLY, CDR2 FYNNEI. Here the CDR3 DNA reads TGTGCCAGCTATCGCGTTACAGGGTTCTATGGCTACACCTTC. It specifies CASYRVTGFYGYTF.

This chain links TRBV18 with TRBJ1-5; TRBD1 might be the D (5 bases). The CDR3 consists of 13 residues. The V gene's germline CDR1 is KGHSH and CDR2 LQKENI. The germline V and J ends were trimmed by 6 bases and 5 bases, with 11 bases remaining between them. In nucleotides, the CDR3 is TGTGCCAGCTCCGGGGGGGAAGATCAGCCCCAGCATTTT. Translating it yields CASSGGEDQPQHF.

The V call is TRBV14, the J call TRBJ2-2, with 10 bases identical to TRBD2. V lost 4 bases and J lost 4; bases outside the gene matches: 15. The germline V gene has CDR1 SGHDN and CDR2 FVKESK. This CDR3 is 19 amino acids long. The CDR3 DNA follows: TGTGCCAGCAGCCGAGTGGGGAACCTAGCGGGAGTAGTCACCGGGGAGCTGTTTTTT. This translates into CASSRVGNLAGVVTGELFF.

V gene TRBV10-3 combines with J gene TRBJ2-1; 8 bases match TRBD2. V was pared by 0 bases and J by 4 bases, with 2 bases of the junction left unmatched. The germline V gene encodes CDR1 ENHRY and CDR2 SYGVKD. The CDR3 runs to 15 residues. The CDR3 sequence: CAISESAGGYNEQFF. DNA for the CDR3: TGTGCCATCAGTGAGTCGGCGGGAGGTTACAATGAGCAGTTCTTC.

The chain's CDR3 is CATTDRGASGYTF. Written as DNA, the CDR3 is TGTGCCACCACAGACAGGGGGGCATCTGGCTACACCTTC. The chain recombines TRBV6-1 with TRBJ1-2, with 9 bases lining up with TRBD1. The V segment lost 10 bases and the J segment 7 bases; nucleotides outside the gene matches: 10. The germline gives CDR1 MNHNS, CDR2 SASEGT. The CDR3 is 13 amino acids.

This chain links TRBV15 with TRBJ2-7; D gene uncertain. The CDR3 runs to 15 residues. Trimming shortened V by 0 bases and J by 0 bases, and 9 bases separated the two germline ends. The germline V gene has CDR1 LNHNV and CDR2 YYDKDF (reference sequence). CDR3 sequence: CATSRDRRSSYEQYF. The CDR3 region has the DNA TGTGCCACCAGCAGAGATCGCCGGAGCTCCTACGAGCAGTACTTC.

The chain joins TRBV5-4 to TRBJ2-7; 11 nucleotides align to TRBD1. Germline V CDR1 and CDR2: SGHNT, YYREEE (reference sequence). The CDR3 contains 15 residues. Trimming took 1 base from V and 7 from J; bases not matched to a gene: 7. The CDR3 coding sequence is TGTGCCAGCAGCTTGTGGGGGACAGGGGGGATTGAGCAGTACTTC. It yields the protein CASSLWGTGGIEQYF.

J is TRBJ2-3 and V is TRBV7-8; 14 bases are shared with TRBD2. Trimming at V came to 5 bases and at J to 5 bases, leaving 6 bases not matched to a gene. The CDR3 sequence is 16 residues long. From germline, CDR1 is SGHVS and CDR2 FQNEAQ. The CDR3 loop is CASSPGGTSGRDTQYF. The DNA of the CDR3 is TGTGCCAGCAGCCCAGGTGGGACTAGCGGGAGAGATACGCAGTATTTT. Supplemented by reference TRBV7-8 and TRBJ2-3, the full variable domain reads GAGVSQSPRYKVAKRGQDVALRCDPISGHVSLFWYQQALGQGPEFLTYFQNEAQLDKSGLPSDRFFAERPEGSVSTLKIQRTQQEDSAVYLCASSPGGTSGRDTQYFGPGTRLTVL.

The V and J genes are TRBV30 and TRBJ2-4; the match to TRBD2 covers 9 bases. The CDR3 sequence is 19 residues long. Germline V gene data show CDR1 as GTSNPN and CDR2 as SVGIG (reference sequence). V shed 2 bases and J 0 bases; nucleotides not matched to a gene: 14. CDR3 amino acids: CAWSPPGLATTKAKNIQYF. The CDR3 nucleotides are TGTGCCTGGAGTCCCCCAGGACTAGCGACGACGAAAGCCAAAAACATTCAGTACTTC.

The CDR3 DNA is TGTGCCAGTAGTATTATTGTAGGGGCTAGCGATGCGCAGTATTTT. Translation: CASSIIVGASDAQYF. The chain has TRBV19 and TRBJ2-3; possibly TRBD2 for D (6 bases). CDR3 size: 15 residues. CDR1 is LNHDA and CDR2 is SQIVND in the germline V gene (reference sequence). V lost 3 bases to trimming and J lost 10 bases, with 20 bases between them.

This sequence joins TRBV11-2 and TRBJ2-1; 11 bases line up with TRBD2. There are 15 residues in the CDR3. J gave up 7 bases and V 8 bases, and 10 bases lay outside the gene matches. Germline V CDR1 and CDR2: SGHAT, FQNNGV. The CDR3 is CASGLAGTLGNEQFF. The DNA of the CDR3 is TGTGCCAGCGGACTAGCGGGTACCTTGGGGAATGAGCAGTTCTTC.

This chain uses TRBV9 with TRBJ1-2; possibly TRBD1 for D (5 bases). V was clipped by 0 bases and J by 7 bases, with 13 bases between them. Germline CDR1 is SGDLS and CDR2 is YYNGEE. This CDR3 region has 14 residues. The CDR3 DNA is TGTGCCAGCAGCGTAGCGCAGGGAGGTCTTGGCTACACCTTC. This encodes CASSVAQGGLGYTF.

The chain employs TRBV7-9 and TRBJ1-6, with D maybe TRBD1 (6 bases). The V gene lost 5 bases and the J gene lost 9 bases, with 20 bases spanning the gap. Germline-derived CDR1 and CDR2 are SEHNR and FQNEAQ (reference sequence). There are 16 residues in the CDR3. Here the CDR3 reads CASSEEGGAVGSPLHF. CDR3 DNA: TGTGCCAGCAGCGAAGAGGGGGGGGCGGTTGGTTCACCCCTCCACTTT.

This chain uses TRBV7-9 with TRBJ1-1, with 8 bases matching TRBD1. The CDR3 loop spans 14 amino acids. J was trimmed by 4 bases and V by 5 bases; bases with no gene match: 6. Germline V gene sequence: CDR1 SEHNR, CDR2 FQNEAQ (reference sequence). This CDR3 is CASSPQQGGTEAFF. For the CDR3, the DNA is TGTGCCAGCAGCCCCCAACAGGGGGGCACTGAAGCTTTCTTT. Complete variable domain (other parts from reference TRBV7-9 and TRBJ1-1): DTGVSQNPRHKITKRGQNVTFRCDPISEHNRLYWYRQTLGQGPEFLTYFQNEAQLEKSRLLSDRFSAERPKGSFSTLEIQRTEQGDSAMYLCASSPQQGGTEAFFGQGTRLTVV.

V usage is TRBV29-1 and J usage is TRBJ1-4; the D is unclear. Per germline, CDR1 SQVTM and CDR2 ANQGSEA. CDR3 length: 11 amino acids. Trimming left V 4 bases short and J 7 bases short, with 7 bases between. DNA for the CDR3: TGCAGCGTTGGGGCGACTGAAAAACTGTTTTTT. This codes for CSVGATEKLFF. Full variable domain (rest looked up from reference TRBV29-1 and TRBJ1-4): SAVISQKPSRDICQRGTSLTIQCQVDSQVTMMFWYRQQPGQSLTLIATANQGSEATYESGFVIDKFPISRPNLTFSTLTVSNMSPEDSSIYLCSVGATEKLFFGSGTQLSVL.

The chain has TRBV5-4 and TRBJ1-1; possibly TRBD1 for D (5 bases). CDR3 size: 20 residues. V was cut by 3 bases and J by 2 bases, with 29 bases left in between. Germline V gives CDR1 SGHNT, CDR2 YYREEE (reference sequence). The CDR3 DNA reads as TGTGCCAGCAGCTCACGGGGGGGATTCTCGGTGGCAGACCTCAACACTGAAGCTTTCTTT. Translation: CASSSRGGFSVADLNTEAFF.

The rearrangement uses TRBV19 and TRBJ1-5; D possibly corresponds to TRBD1 (5 bases). This CDR3 is built from 17 residues. Germline CDR1 is LNHDA and CDR2 is SQIVND (reference sequence). V was cut by 4 bases and J by 0 bases, with 16 bases left in between. The CDR3: CASSRFPVGGSNQPQHF. CDR3 DNA sequence: TGTGCCAGTAGTAGGTTTCCCGTCGGGGGTAGCAATCAGCCCCAGCATTTT.

The chain is built from TRBV27 and TRBJ1-3, with D perhaps matching TRBD1 (6 bases). The CDR3 has 15 residues. Germline assignment: CDR1 MNHEY and CDR2 SMNVEV (reference sequence). The V gene lost 5 bases and the J gene lost 4 bases, with 15 bases spanning the gap. CDR3 sequence: CASSPTTGIGNTIYF. Written as DNA, the CDR3 is TGTGCCAGCAGTCCCACGACAGGAATAGGAAACACCATATATTTT.

J is TRBJ2-5 and V is TRBV6-5, with TRBD1 matching 10 bases. The CDR3 totals 15 residues. After removal of 6 bases from V and 0 bases from J, the junction contained 4 bases not matched to a gene. The germline gives CDR1 MNHEY, CDR2 SVGAGI. CDR3 protein: CASRTGGLHQETQYF. DNA of the CDR3: TGTGCCAGCAGGACAGGGGGCCTACACCAAGAGACCCAGTACTTC.

The gene calls are TRBV15 and TRBJ2-7, with D maybe TRBD1 (5 bases). This CDR3 contains 14 residues. Germline lookup yields CDR1 LNHNV and CDR2 YYDKDF (reference sequence). The V end was cut by 3 bases, the J end by 2 bases, with 11 bases between. The CDR3 DNA sequence: TGTGCCACCAGCAGTGGGGTGACAGCCTACGAGCAGTACTTC. Translated: CATSSGVTAYEQYF.

The chain couples TRBV5-1 to TRBJ2-2, with 7 bases identical to TRBD1. The CDR3 length is 15 residues. With V trimmed by 1 base and J by 6 bases, 6 bases remained unmatched. The germline V gene encodes CDR1 SGHRS and CDR2 YFSETQ. The CDR3 loop is CASSLMGQPSGELFF. The CDR3 DNA follows: TGCGCCAGCAGCTTGATGGGACAGCCCTCCGGGGAGCTGTTTTTT.